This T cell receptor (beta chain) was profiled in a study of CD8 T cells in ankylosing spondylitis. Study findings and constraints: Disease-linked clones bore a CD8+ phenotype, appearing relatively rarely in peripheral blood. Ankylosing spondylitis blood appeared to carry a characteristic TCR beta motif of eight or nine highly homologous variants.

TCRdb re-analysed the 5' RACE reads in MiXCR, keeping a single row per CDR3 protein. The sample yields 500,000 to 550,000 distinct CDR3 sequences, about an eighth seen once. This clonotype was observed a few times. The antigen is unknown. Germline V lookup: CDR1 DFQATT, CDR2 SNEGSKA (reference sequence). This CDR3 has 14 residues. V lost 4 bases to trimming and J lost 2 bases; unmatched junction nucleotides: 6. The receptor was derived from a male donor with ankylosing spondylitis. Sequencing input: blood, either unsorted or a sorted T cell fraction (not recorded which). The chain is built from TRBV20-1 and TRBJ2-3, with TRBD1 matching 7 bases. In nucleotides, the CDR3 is TGCAGTGCTACTAGACAGGGAAACACAGATACGCAGTATTTT. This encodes CSATRQGNTDTQYF.